The TCR beta chain under discussion was sequenced for a study of memory CD4+ T cells and cytomegalovirus serostatus. Study-wide background: Healthy Belgian adult donors included nine or ten CMV-positive and 24 CMV-negative people.

As to this clone: A junction boundary mismatches the germline segment, possibly from a read error.

The sort gate was single viable CD3+CD4+CD8-CD45RO+ cells for memory CD4+ T cells. After thawing, CD4+ T cells were positively selected. The CDR3 has 13 amino acids. Looked up from germline, CDR1 is LNHNV and CDR2 is YYDKDF (reference sequence). Only in-frame clones appear in the TCRdb table, and some are missing; sequencing was by immunoSEQ multiplex PCR. This table has around 53,000 clones, around 80% appearing once. Sequencing was performed on memory CD4+ T cells from blood. This sequence was found in an adult in good health and CMV-seronegative. The rearrangement joins TRBV15 to TRBJ2-7; D is unresolved. Written as DNA, the CDR3 is TGTGCCACCAGCAGAGGTCACTACCCAGCCCTTTTCTTC. Protein product: CATSRGHYPALFF. Together with reference TRBV15 and TRBJ2-7, the CDR3 gives the full variable domain: DAMVIQNPRYQVTQFGKPVTLSCSQTLNHNVMYWYQQKSSQAPKLLFHYYDKDFNNEADTPDNFQSRRPNTSFCFLDIRSPGLGDTAMYLCATSRGHYPALFFGPGTRLTVT.